The next 11 T cell receptor beta chains were all read from a single sample in a study of T cell responses to AZD1222 COVID-19 vaccine. The assay was immunoSEQ multiplex PCR, and TCRdb's table has in-frame clones only and misses some. The repertoire holds 35,000 or so clones, with roughly 91% as singletons. Sequencing used peripheral blood, obtained on day 0 of AZD1222 vaccination. These receptors were obtained from an adult in good health.

This chain uses TRBV6-4 with TRBJ2-1, with TRBD2 matching over 9 bases. CDR1 MRHNA and CDR2 SNTAGT come from the germline V gene. Trimming at V came to 6 bases and at J to 0 bases, leaving 3 bases not matched to a gene. This CDR3 contains 15 residues. The CDR3 here is CASSPGLASYNEQFF. The CDR3 region has the DNA TGTGCCAGCAGCCCGGGACTAGCCTCCTACAATGAGCAGTTCTTC.

This clone has just a few counts. This chain links TRBV10-3 with TRBJ2-1, with TRBD2 matching over 14 bases. CDR1 and CDR2 (germline): ENHRY, SYGVKD. The CDR3 loop spans 20 amino acids. V was clipped by 3 bases and J by 10 bases; unmatched bases: 20. The CDR3 loop is CAISDPQRRLAGGQTREQFF. The CDR3 coding sequence is TGTGCCATCAGTGATCCCCAACGAAGACTAGCGGGGGGGCAAACTAGGGAGCAGTTCTTC.

The chain is built from TRBV4-3 and TRBJ2-1; D might be TRBD1 or TRBD2, each matching 5 bases. CDR3 size: 16 residues. Trimming cost V 0 bases and J 6 bases, with 15 bases left between them. CDR1 is LGHNA and CDR2 is YSLEER in the germline V gene. The CDR3 here is CASSQDQGLGANEQFF. The CDR3 nucleotides read TGCGCCAGCAGCCAAGATCAGGGCCTCGGGGCCAATGAGCAGTTCTTC.

This clone was recorded a few times. The chain links TRBV19 to TRBJ1-5; possibly TRBD1 for D (5 bases). This CDR3 is built from 14 residues. Looked up from germline, CDR1 is LNHDA and CDR2 is SQIVND (reference sequence). V was cut by 5 bases and J by 6 bases, with 14 bases left in between. The CDR3 coding sequence is TGTGCCAGTAGTGTAGGGGCGCGGAGTCAGCCCCAGCATTTT. This sequence encodes CASSVGARSQPQHF.

The rearrangement links TRBV12-5 to TRBJ2-7; D is unclear. CDR3 length: 14 amino acids. The germline V and J ends were trimmed by 0 bases and 6 bases, with 12 bases remaining between them. Looked up from germline, CDR1 is LGHNT and CDR2 is FRNRAP. CDR3 protein: CASGLVLLGSEQYF. The CDR3 bases are TGTGCTAGTGGTTTGGTACTGCTGGGGTCCGAGCAGTACTTC.

V and J are TRBV27 and TRBJ2-5, with 11 bases matching TRBD2. Trimming cost V 5 bases and J 4 bases; bases outside gene matches: 9. The CDR3 totals 16 residues. In germline, CDR1 is MNHEY, CDR2 SMNVEV (reference sequence). The CDR3: CASSPSIAGGSETQYF. The CDR3 DNA is TGTGCCAGCAGTCCCAGTATAGCGGGAGGGTCAGAGACCCAGTACTTC.

The chain combines TRBV7-9 with TRBJ2-3; tentative D call: TRBD2 (6 bases). Looked up from germline, CDR1 is SEHNR and CDR2 is FQNEAQ (reference sequence). V was trimmed by 5 bases and J by 0 bases, leaving 18 bases between them. CDR3 length: 17 residues. CDR3 DNA: TGTGCCAGCAGCCCCCCCAGGCGGGAATGGAGCACAGATACGCAGTATTTT. This translates into CASSPPRREWSTDTQYF.

The chain joins TRBV15 to TRBJ2-3, with unresolved D. This CDR3 spans 15 amino acids. V was trimmed by 0 bases and J by 2 bases, leaving 9 bases between them. Germline V gene lookup returns CDR1 LNHNV and CDR2 YYDKDF (reference sequence). The CDR3 nucleotides read TGTGCCACCAGCAGAGATCCCCTTGCCACAGATACGCAGTATTTT. Encoded protein: CATSRDPLATDTQYF.

V and J are TRBV7-2 and TRBJ2-5; D gene unclear. The CDR3 contains 15 residues. Per germline, CDR1 SGHTA and CDR2 FQGNSA. V dropped 5 bases and J dropped 4 bases, with 17 bases sitting between them. CDR3 sequence (DNA): TGTGCCAGCAGCCCAGGTTGGGCTTTTGGAGAGACCCAGTACTTC. This codes for CASSPGWAFGETQYF. The full variable domain, rest sourced from reference TRBV7-2 and TRBJ2-5, is GAGVSQSPSNKVTEKGKDVELRCDPISGHTALYWYRQSLGQGLEFLIYFQGNSAPDKSGLPSDRFSAERTGGSVSTLTIQRTQQEDSAVYLCASSPGWAFGETQYFGPGTRLLVL.

The V call is TRBV4-1, the J call TRBJ2-3; no clear D. The V end was cut by 1 base, the J end by 0 bases, with 8 bases between. The CDR3 loop spans 15 amino acids. Germline lookup yields CDR1 MGHRA and CDR2 YSYEKL. The CDR3 DNA reads as TGCGCCAGCAGCCAAGCTCACGGGAGCACAGATACGCAGTATTTT. Protein sequence: CASSQAHGSTDTQYF.

The chain is built from TRBV5-6 and TRBJ2-7, with D hard to call. Germline CDR1 SGHDT, CDR2 YYEEEE. The V end lost 3 bases, the J end lost 3 bases, and 7 bases lay between the germline ends. The CDR3 is made up of 12 amino acids. The DNA for the CDR3 is TGTGCCAGCAGCTCAAGACACTACGAGCAGTACTTC. It yields the protein CASSSRHYEQYF.